Listed below are T cell receptor beta chains from one sample, sequenced in a study of Ad26.COV2.S vaccination and SARS-CoV-2 variants. The assay was immunoSEQ multiplex PCR, and TCRdb's table has in-frame clones only and misses some. Counted here are some 320,000 clones, roughly 84% occurring once; the ten biggest clones make up 1.5% to 2%. Sequences were derived from peripheral blood, sampled in a trial of Ad26.COV2.S vaccine versus placebo. The source of these receptors is a person between 18 and 65 years old who received the Ad26.COV2.S COVID-19 vaccine or a placebo. Both conserved end residues are trimmed from each CDR3.

ASSTGTTPYGYT,TRBV5-1,TRBJ1-2
ASSIAPGQDPRPQH,TRBV19,TRBJ1-5
ASSLARVQGSEAF,TRBV7-8,TRBJ1-1
ASSQDGVRRDPEAF,TRBV4-1,TRBJ1-1
ASSLGRRGTDTQY,TRBV7-2,TRBJ2-3
ASSLTGDSNQPQH,TRBV19,TRBJ1-5
ASSYSTISEAF,TRBV6-2/TRBV6-3,TRBJ1-1
ASSVAGHAYEQY,TRBV9,TRBJ2-7
ASSNRQGAGGYT,TRBV7-2,TRBJ1-2
ASSLVRGNTEAF,TRBV7-2,TRBJ1-1
ASRRTGSLNTEAF,TRBV7-9,TRBJ1-1
ASSVGEAYNEQF,TRBV9,TRBJ2-1
AISESGRSGSGELF,TRBV10-3,TRBJ2-2
ASSPLEWAANEQY,TRBV4-1,TRBJ2-7
ASSETYRGRTEAF,TRBV6-1,TRBJ1-1
ASSSLAGGTTDTQY,TRBV5-1,TRBJ2-3
ASSQGGRTGVVQY,TRBV3-1/TRBV3-2,TRBJ2-7
ATSEGGTDTQY,TRBV24-1,TRBJ2-3
ASSLGAGVYEQY,TRBV11-1,TRBJ2-7
ASTRVGVNYGYT,TRBV4-2,TRBJ1-2